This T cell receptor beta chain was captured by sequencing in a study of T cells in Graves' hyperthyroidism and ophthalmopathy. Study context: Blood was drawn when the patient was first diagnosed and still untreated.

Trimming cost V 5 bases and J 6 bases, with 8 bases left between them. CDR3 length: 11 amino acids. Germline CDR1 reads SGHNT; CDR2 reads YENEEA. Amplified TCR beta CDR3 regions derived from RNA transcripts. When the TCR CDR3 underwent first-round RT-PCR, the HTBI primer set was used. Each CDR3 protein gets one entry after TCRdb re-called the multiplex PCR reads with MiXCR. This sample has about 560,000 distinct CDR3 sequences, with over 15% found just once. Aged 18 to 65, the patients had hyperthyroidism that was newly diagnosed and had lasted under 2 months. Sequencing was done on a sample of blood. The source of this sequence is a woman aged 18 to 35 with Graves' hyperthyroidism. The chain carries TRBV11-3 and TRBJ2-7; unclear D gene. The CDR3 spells CASSHLLEQYF. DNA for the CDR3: TGTGCCAGCAGCCACCTACTCGAGCAGTACTTC.